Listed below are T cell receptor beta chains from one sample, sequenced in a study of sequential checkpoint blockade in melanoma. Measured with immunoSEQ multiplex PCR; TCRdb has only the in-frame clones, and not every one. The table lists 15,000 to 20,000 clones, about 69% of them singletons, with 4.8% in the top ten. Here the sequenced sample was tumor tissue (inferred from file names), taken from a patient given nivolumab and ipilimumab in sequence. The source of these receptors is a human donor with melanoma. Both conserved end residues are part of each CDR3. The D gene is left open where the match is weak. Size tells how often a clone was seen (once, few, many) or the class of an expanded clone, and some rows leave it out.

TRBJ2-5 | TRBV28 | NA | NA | CVVGGGGGSWETQYF | TGTGTCGTAGGTGGGGGAGGGGGCTCCTGGGAGACCCAGTACTTC
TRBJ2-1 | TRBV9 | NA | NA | CASSGGGNEQFF | TGTGCCAGCAGCGGTGGAGGGAATGAGCAGTTCTTC
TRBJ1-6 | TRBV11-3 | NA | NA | CASSPPRDGGLSYNSPLHF | TGTGCCAGCAGCCCACCCAGGGACGGAGGCCTCAGTTATAATTCACCCCTCCACTTT
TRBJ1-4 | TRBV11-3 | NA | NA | CASSRQAMDEKLFF | TGTGCCAGCAGTCGACAGGCGATGGATGAAAAACTGTTTTTT
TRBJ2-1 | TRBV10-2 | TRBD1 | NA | CASSPSGQGANEQFF | TGCGCCAGCAGTCCGTCCGGACAGGGGGCCAATGAGCAGTTCTTC
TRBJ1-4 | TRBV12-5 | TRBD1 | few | CASGSNPRDSNEKLFF | TGTGCTAGTGGTTCAAACCCGCGGGACAGCAATGAAAAACTGTTTTTT
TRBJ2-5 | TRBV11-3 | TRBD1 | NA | CASRIGQGAEETQYF | TGTGCCAGCAGGATCGGACAGGGGGCAGAAGAGACCCAGTACTTC
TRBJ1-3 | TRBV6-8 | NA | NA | CASSYGAGHSGNTIYF | TGTGCCAGCAGTTATGGCGCGGGTCACTCTGGAAACACCATATATTTT
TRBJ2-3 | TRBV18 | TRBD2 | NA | CASSSGTSGATDTQYF | TGTGCCAGCTCATCCGGGACTAGCGGAGCTACAGATACGCAGTATTTT
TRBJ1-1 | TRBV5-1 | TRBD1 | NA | CASSFQQGVDTEAFF | TGCGCCAGCAGCTTCCAACAGGGGGTCGACACTGAAGCTTTCTTT
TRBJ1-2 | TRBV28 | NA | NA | CASSADPLSYGYTF | TGTGCCAGCAGTGCAGACCCATTAAGCTATGGCTACACCTTC
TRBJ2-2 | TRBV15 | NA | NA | CATSRGEQGLGTGELFF | TGTGCCACCAGCAGAGGAGAACAGGGACTGGGGACCGGGGAGCTGTTTTTT
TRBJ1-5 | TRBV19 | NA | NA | CASHDRAVRLPQHF | TGTGCCAGTCATGATCGGGCGGTCCGCTTGCCCCAGCATTTT
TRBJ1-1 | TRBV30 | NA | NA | CAWSVKMNTEAFF | TGTGCCTGGAGTGTCAAGATGAACACTGAAGCTTTCTTT
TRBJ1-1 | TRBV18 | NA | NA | CASSRPGNTEAFF | TGTGCCAGCTCACGGCCAGGGAACACTGAAGCTTTCTTT
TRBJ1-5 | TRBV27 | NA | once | CASSSGPTQPQHF | TGTGCCAGCAGTTCGGGCCCTACGCAGCCCCAGCATTTT
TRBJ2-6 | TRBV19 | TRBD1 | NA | CASSMNRGLDGANVLTF | TGTGCCAGTAGTATGAACAGGGGGCTTGATGGGGCCAACGTCCTGACTTTC
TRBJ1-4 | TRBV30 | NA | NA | CAWNPGQLKAATNEKLFF | TGTGCCTGGAATCCCGGACAGCTCAAAGCGGCAACTAATGAAAAACTGTTTTTT
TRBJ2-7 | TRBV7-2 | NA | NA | CASSPPGRSPAHEQYF | TGTGCCAGCAGCCCCCCTGGGAGATCCCCCGCCCACGAGCAGTACTTC
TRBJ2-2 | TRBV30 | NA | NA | CAWRLAKTGTGELFF | TGTGCCTGGAGGCTAGCGAAAACGGGGACCGGGGAGCTGTTTTTT
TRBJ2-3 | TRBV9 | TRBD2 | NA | CASSPSDYYAGGESTDTQYF | TGTGCCAGCAGCCCCTCGGATTATTATGCGGGGGGCGAAAGCACAGATACGCAGTATTTT
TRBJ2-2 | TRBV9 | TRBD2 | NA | CASSVAAGGLSGELFF | TGTGCCAGCAGCGTAGCAGCGGGGGGATTATCCGGGGAGCTGTTTTTT
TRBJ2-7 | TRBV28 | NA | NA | CASGIDSDSYEQYF | TGTGCCAGCGGGATTGACTCGGACTCCTACGAGCAGTACTTC
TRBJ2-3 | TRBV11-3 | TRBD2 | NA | CASSLVRRGGAGDTQYF | TGTGCCAGCAGCTTGGTCCGGCGCGGGGGGGCCGGGGATACGCAGTATTTT
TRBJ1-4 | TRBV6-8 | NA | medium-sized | CAISGQPGEKLFF | TGTGCCATCAGTGGACAGCCGGGTGAAAAACTGTTTTTT
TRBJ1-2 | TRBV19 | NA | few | CASSRAGRNYGYTF | TGTGCCAGTAGTAGGGCAGGGCGCAACTATGGCTACACCTTC
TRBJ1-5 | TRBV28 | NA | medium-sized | CASRIGNQPQHF | TGTGCCAGCAGGATCGGGAATCAGCCCCAGCATTTT